These 16 T cell receptor beta chains share one sample of origin, sequenced in a study of blood T cell repertoires in COVID-19. Libraries were prepared by immunoSEQ multiplex PCR; TCRdb keeps only in-frame clonotypes and omits some of them. The sample consists of about 370,000 clones, under 90% of them appearing once. Sequences were obtained from PBMCs or T cells enriched from blood (not recorded which). The receptor set was obtained from a woman in her twenties or thirties who had recovered from COVID-19.

This chain connects TRBV5-6 to TRBJ2-1; 8 nucleotides match TRBD2. The J segment lost 3 bases and the V segment lost 0 bases, leaving 5 bases of the junction unmatched. The CDR3 consists of 16 residues. Per the germline V gene, CDR1 is SGHDT and CDR2 is YYEEEE. This CDR3 is CASSLVWRGDYNEQFF. CDR3 in DNA: TGTGCCAGCAGCTTGGTCTGGCGGGGGGACTACAATGAGCAGTTCTTC.

V usage is TRBV9 and J usage is TRBJ2-3; tentative D call: TRBD2 (6 bases). The CDR3 is made up of 14 amino acids. Germline-derived CDR1 and CDR2 are SGDLS and YYNGEE. The V and J ends lost 2 bases and 6 bases respectively, with 13 bases between them. Written as DNA, the CDR3 is TGTGCCAGCAGCGTCGGGGGTGGTGGCGATACGCAGTATTTT. This encodes CASSVGGGGDTQYF.

The chain employs TRBV5-1 and TRBJ2-1, with 11 bases matching TRBD1. The CDR3 sequence is 15 residues long. The V segment lost 4 bases and the J segment 7 bases; nucleotides outside the gene matches: 7. Germline CDR1 reads SGHRS; CDR2 reads YFSETQ. This CDR3 is CASSRGTGGSNEQFF. The CDR3 DNA follows: TGCGCCAGCAGCCGTGGGACAGGGGGTTCAAATGAGCAGTTCTTC.

V is TRBV30 and J is TRBJ2-5; D gene uncertain. V was cut by 0 bases and J by 1 base, with 9 bases left in between. This CDR3 has 14 amino acids. CDR1 GTSNPN and CDR2 SVGIG come from the germline V gene (reference sequence). This chain's CDR3 is CAWSVVSLQETQYF. The CDR3 coding sequence is TGTGCCTGGAGTGTGGTTTCACTCCAAGAGACCCAGTACTTC.

The genes are TRBV7-2 and TRBJ2-7; D possibly corresponds to TRBD2 (5 bases). Trimming removed 0 bases from V and 0 bases from J, with 15 bases in between. The CDR3 consists of 17 residues. In germline, CDR1 is SGHTA, CDR2 FQGNSA. DNA of the CDR3: TGTGCCAGCAGCTTAGCCCGAGGGTCAACGAGCTCCTACGAGCAGTACTTC. It specifies CASSLARGSTSSYEQYF.

CDR3 sequence: CASSVGPGGWSEAFF. The CDR3 coding sequence is TGTGCCAGCAGCGTAGGTCCAGGGGGCTGGTCTGAAGCTTTCTTT. The chain employs TRBV9 and TRBJ1-1; 8 bases fit TRBD1. V lost 0 bases and J lost 6; bases outside the gene matches: 7. The CDR3 extends over 15 amino acids. Germline V gives CDR1 SGDLS, CDR2 YYNGEE.

The rearrangement uses TRBV2 and TRBJ2-1; D is perhaps TRBD1 (5 bases). The ends were cut back, 9 bases at V and 1 base at J, with 19 bases in the middle. This CDR3 is 16 amino acids long. The germline CDR1 and CDR2 sequences are SNHLY and FYNNEI. Here the CDR3 DNA reads TGTGCCAGTCGATCAGGGTCGCTGGAATCCTACAATGAGCAGTTCTTC. This translates into CASRSGSLESYNEQFF.

The chain has TRBV29-1 and TRBJ1-4; a weak D match, TRBD1 (6 bases). Trimming shortened V by 0 bases and J by 3 bases, and 8 bases separated the two germline ends. The CDR3 spans 14 residues. Germline values: CDR1 SQVTM, CDR2 ANQGSEA. CDR3 sequence (DNA): TGCAGCGTTGAAGAGGGGGCTGCTAATGAAAAACTGTTTTTT. Translation gives CSVEEGAANEKLFF. The full variable domain, its missing parts supplied by reference TRBV29-1 and TRBJ1-4, is SAVISQKPSRDICQRGTSLTIQCQVDSQVTMMFWYRQQPGQSLTLIATANQGSEATYESGFVIDKFPISRPNLTFSTLTVSNMSPEDSSIYLCSVEEGAANEKLFFGSGTQLSVL.

The J gene is TRBJ1-2, the V gene TRBV5-4, with D maybe TRBD1 (6 bases). This CDR3 is 14 amino acids long. V lost 5 bases and J 7 bases, leaving 18 bases between the germline ends. Germline-derived CDR1 and CDR2 are SGHNT and YYREEE (reference sequence). The CDR3 bases are TGTGCCAGCAGTGGACAGTTGACGGCAGTTGGCTACACCTTC. It is translated as CASSGQLTAVGYTF.

V gene TRBV5-1 combines with J gene TRBJ1-6; D might be TRBD1 (5 bases). Germline V gene data show CDR1 as SGHRS and CDR2 as YFSETQ. The CDR3 has 14 amino acids. The germline V and J ends were trimmed by 2 bases and 9 bases, with 12 bases remaining between them. This CDR3 is CASSFRGTSSPLHF. As DNA, the CDR3 is TGCGCCAGCAGCTTCCGGGGGACGAGTTCACCCCTCCACTTT.

The genes are TRBV27 and TRBJ1-2; 8 nucleotides match TRBD1. CDR1 and CDR2 (germline): MNHEY, SMNVEV (reference sequence). The CDR3 is made up of 15 amino acids. The trim removed 2 bases at V and 7 bases at J, leaving 9 bases unmatched. CDR3 in DNA: TGTGCCAGCAGTTTAGGGACAGGTGGACGCGGTGGCTACACCTTC. Translating it yields CASSLGTGGRGGYTF.

The chain uses TRBV6-5 and TRBJ1-2, with TRBD1 identical over 7 bases. The CDR3 has 14 residues. After removal of 5 bases from V and 4 bases from J, the junction contained 7 bases not matched to a gene. Looked up from germline, CDR1 is MNHEY and CDR2 is SVGAGI. CDR3 amino acids: CASSPRTGTYGYTF. In DNA form, the CDR3 reads TGTGCCAGCAGTCCCAGGACAGGTACCTATGGCTACACCTTC.

The genes are TRBV29-1 and TRBJ2-7; 9 nucleotides agree with TRBD1. The CDR3 consists of 12 residues. Trimming took 6 bases from V and 5 from J; bases not matched to a gene: 5. CDR1 SQVTM and CDR2 ANQGSEA come from the germline V gene. The CDR3 loop reads CSVPGQGHEQYF. The CDR3 DNA is TGCAGCGTCCCGGGACAGGGACACGAGCAGTACTTC.

This clone was recorded once. The V and J genes are TRBV7-6 and TRBJ1-2; D remains ambiguous. CDR1 is SGHVS and CDR2 is FNYEAQ in the germline V gene. The V end was cut by 5 bases, the J end by 3 bases, with 13 bases between. CDR3 size: 14 residues. This chain's CDR3 is CASSTSDGYYGYTF. DNA of the CDR3: TGTGCCAGCAGCACAAGCGACGGATACTATGGCTACACCTTC.

V usage is TRBV2 and J usage is TRBJ2-1; 8 bases agree with TRBD2. The trim removed 7 bases at V and 4 bases at J, leaving 6 bases unmatched. Germline loops: CDR1 SNHLY, CDR2 FYNNEI. The CDR3 is 14 residues long. The CDR3 spells CASKRESGYNEQFF. Here the CDR3 DNA reads TGTGCCAGCAAGCGGGAGTCGGGGTACAATGAGCAGTTCTTC.

The J gene is TRBJ2-2, the V gene TRBV27; maybe TRBD1 (5 bases). The CDR3 contains 14 residues. Germline CDR1 is MNHEY and CDR2 is SMNVEV (reference sequence). Deletions cut 2 bases from V and 1 base from J, with 5 bases between. CDR3 loop: CASSLTGNTGELFF. For the CDR3, the DNA is TGTGCCAGCAGTTTAACAGGGAACACCGGGGAGCTGTTTTTT.